A single sample is the source of the 15 T cell receptor beta chains below, sequenced in a study of cytomegalovirus exposure and HLA in healthy donors. The repertoire was sequenced with immunoSEQ multiplex PCR; TCRdb's copy has only in-frame clones and lacks some. This repertoire shows under 250,000 clones, roughly 84% found once; its top ten account for about 11%. Sequencing was carried out using PBMCs. These receptors came from a man between 18 and 29 years old in good health and CMV-seropositive.

V is TRBV9 and J is TRBJ2-3, with 8 bases lining up with TRBD2. In germline, CDR1 is SGDLS, CDR2 YYNGEE. V shed 4 bases and J 4 bases; nucleotides not matched to a gene: 11. The CDR3 extends over 16 amino acids. This CDR3 is CASSPPEAGVSDTQYF. DNA of the CDR3: TGTGCCAGCAGCCCCCCCGAAGCGGGAGTTTCAGATACGCAGTATTTT.

A remark on this clone: The junction shows a germline mismatch at one end, possibly a read error. The V call is TRBV2, the J call TRBJ1-1; TRBD1 matches at 8 bases. CDR3 length equals 12 residues. CDR1 is SNHLY and CDR2 is FYNNEI in the germline V gene. CDR3 amino acids: CASRTGTGAYLF. As DNA, the CDR3 is TGTGCCAGCAGAACCGGGACAGGAGCCTACCTCTTT.

In this sample, this clone turned up a few times. The rearrangement joins TRBV18 to TRBJ1-2; D is unclear. CDR1 KGHSH and CDR2 LQKENI come from the germline V gene. Trimming shortened V by 1 base and J by 1 base, and 4 bases separated the two germline ends. The CDR3 has 13 residues. DNA of the CDR3: TGTGCCAGCTCACCACAGGATAACTATGGCTACACCTTC. This encodes CASSPQDNYGYTF.

The V and J genes are TRBV23-1 and TRBJ1-1, with 8 bases that match TRBD1. TRBV23-1 is identified as an open reading frame with a role that is uncertain. The CDR3 loop spans 15 amino acids. V lost 8 bases and J lost 1; bases outside the gene matches: 9. Here the CDR3 reads CASRHGQGGNTEAFF. CDR3 coding DNA: TGCGCCAGCCGCCACGGACAGGGTGGGAACACTGAAGCTTTCTTT.

V gene TRBV5-4 combines with J gene TRBJ2-3; 7 bases are a match to TRBD2. After removal of 0 bases from V and 2 bases from J, the junction contained 6 bases not matched to a gene. The CDR3 runs 16 residues. Germline V CDR1 and CDR2: SGHNT, YYREEE (reference sequence). CDR3 coding DNA: TGTGCCAGCAGCTTGGTGGCGGGGGACCACACAGATACGCAGTATTTT. This sequence encodes CASSLVAGDHTDTQYF.

CDR3 residues: CASSSPTGQNTEAFF. Written as DNA, the CDR3 is TGTGCCAGCAGCTCCCCGACAGGCCAGAACACTGAAGCTTTCTTT. This chain connects TRBV11-2 to TRBJ1-1, with a possible D match to TRBD1 (6 bases). In germline, CDR1 is SGHAT, CDR2 FQNNGV. This CDR3 comprises 15 residues. V dropped 4 bases and J dropped 1 base, with 13 bases sitting between them.

With regard to this clone: One end of the junction varies from germline; a read error may be responsible. The chain uses TRBV18 and TRBJ2-7; D unresolved. The CDR3 runs 13 residues. Germline V CDR1 and CDR2: KGHSH, LQKENI. CDR3: CASSPPSSDEQYF. The CDR3 nucleotides read TGTGCCAGCTCACCTCCCTCCTCCGACGAGCAGTACTTC.

CDR3 sequence reads: CASSSYQYRDRGPHNEQFF. CDR3 sequence (DNA): TGTGCCAGCAGCTCTTACCAATACCGGGACAGGGGACCCCACAATGAGCAGTTCTTC. The chain uses TRBV27 and TRBJ2-1; 10 bases fit TRBD1. CDR1 MNHEY and CDR2 SMNVEV come from the germline V gene (reference sequence). The ends lost 6 bases at V and 5 bases at J; junction bases unmatched: 19. The CDR3 runs to 19 residues.

This clone was detected a few times. V usage is TRBV27 and J usage is TRBJ2-7; 11 positions match TRBD1. J lost 4 bases, V lost 5 bases, and 7 bases had no gene match. The CDR3 runs to 15 residues. Germline V gene lookup returns CDR1 MNHEY and CDR2 SMNVEV (reference sequence). CDR3 DNA: TGTGCCAGCAGTCCGCAAGGACAGGGGGCGTACGAGCAGTACTTC. It codes for CASSPQGQGAYEQYF.

The genes are TRBV28 and TRBJ1-1; D remains unclear. CDR1 and CDR2 (germline): MDHEN, SYDVKM. Between the trimmed V and J ends, which lost 6 bases and 3 bases, there was a span of 11 bases. This CDR3 region has 13 residues. The CDR3 DNA sequence: TGTGCCAGCAGCCCCCCCGGGGACACTGAAGCTTTCTTT. It translates to CASSPPGDTEAFF.

V and J are TRBV5-6 and TRBJ1-5; 7 nucleotides align to TRBD1. Germline V gene lookup returns CDR1 SGHDT and CDR2 YYEEEE. V lost 3 bases, J lost 6 bases, and 9 bases stayed unmatched. This CDR3 is built from 15 residues. This chain's CDR3 is CASSSTGDFSQPQHF. CDR3 in DNA: TGTGCCAGCAGCTCCACAGGGGATTTTAGTCAGCCCCAGCATTTT.

This chain joins TRBV7-3 and TRBJ2-1; no reliable D call. V gave up 2 bases and J gave up 7 bases, with 12 bases separating them. Per germline, CDR1 SGHTA and CDR2 FQGTGA. The CDR3 has 14 amino acids. The CDR3 protein is CASSLGRLDNEQFF. The CDR3 nucleotides are TGTGCCAGCAGCTTAGGTCGGTTGGATAATGAGCAGTTCTTC.

The V gene is TRBV7-2, the J gene TRBJ2-1, with TRBD2 matching over 9 bases. The V gene end was trimmed by 2 bases and the J gene end by 8 bases; junction bases not matched to a gene: 7. The CDR3 is 15 residues long. The germline CDR1 and CDR2 sequences are SGHTA and FQGNSA. CDR3 protein: CASSLISGSIYEQFF. CDR3 coding DNA: TGTGCCAGCAGCTTAATTAGCGGGAGTATATATGAGCAGTTCTTC.

This clone was recorded once. The V gene is TRBV7-6, the J gene TRBJ1-4; 9 bases map to TRBD1. This CDR3 contains 15 residues. Germline V lookup: CDR1 SGHVS, CDR2 FNYEAQ. Trimming at V came to 5 bases and at J to 7 bases, leaving 8 bases not matched to a gene. The CDR3 reads CASSQPGQGSEKLFF. For the CDR3, the DNA is TGTGCCAGCAGCCAACCGGGACAGGGTAGTGAAAAACTGTTTTTT.

The chain carries TRBV7-6 and TRBJ2-5, with D maybe TRBD2 (6 bases). The CDR3 has 14 residues. V was clipped by 4 bases and J by 5 bases, with 14 bases between them. Germline V gene lookup returns CDR1 SGHVS and CDR2 FNYEAQ. The CDR3 sequence is CASSWWGERETQYF. The CDR3 region has the DNA TGTGCCAGCAGCTGGTGGGGGGAGCGGGAGACCCAGTACTTC.